Following are 7 T cell receptor beta chains from one sample sequenced in a study of vaccination and CD4 T cells after COVID-19. As for treatment: approximately nine-day PBMC culture with coronavirus spike peptide pools or control peptides (ViraFEST assay). The antigens for these receptors are not known. Sequencing of DNA taken from cultured CD4+ T cells relied on the Oncomine TCR Beta short-read assay. TCRdb redid the calling of the PCR reads with MiXCR, one entry per CDR3 protein. The table shows about 14,000 distinct CDR3 sequences, with about 21% occurring only once. Sequenced sample: cultured CD4+ T cells from blood. These receptors all stem from a human donor with COVID-19.

The rearrangement joins TRBV5-1 to TRBJ2-7; TRBD2 matches at 8 bases. The ends lost 4 bases at V and 3 bases at J; junction bases unmatched: 6. The germline V gene has CDR1 SGHRS and CDR2 YFSETQ. The CDR3 length is 14 residues. The CDR3 coding sequence is TGCGCCAGCAGCCTTAGCGGGGATTACTACGAGCAGTACTTC. Its protein is CASSLSGDYYEQYF. The full variable domain, completed using reference TRBV5-1 and TRBJ2-7, is KAGVTQTPRYLIKTRGQQVTLSCSPISGHRSVSWYQQTPGQGLQFLFEYFSETQRNKGNFPGRFSGRQFSNSRSEMNVSTLELGDSALYLCASSLSGDYYEQYFGPGTRLTVT.

A note on this clonotype: A much larger clone differs by one base, so this may be a read error. The CDR3 does not end in the conserved phenylalanine or tryptophan, so this is likely a read error. The chain links TRBV6-1 to TRBJ1-6; TRBD1 is a possible D gene (6 bases). V gave up 6 bases and J gave up 7 bases, with 13 bases separating them. CDR3 size: 14 residues. Germline loops: CDR1 MNHNS, CDR2 SASEGT. This chain's CDR3 is CASSPVGTNSPLHL. In DNA form, the CDR3 reads TGTGCCAGCAGCCCCGTGGGGACAAATTCACCCCTCCACCTT.

This clonotype was seen more than once but under ten times. This chain uses TRBV7-9 with TRBJ2-5, with 7 bases lining up with TRBD2. This CDR3 contains 15 residues. Germline CDR1 is SEHNR and CDR2 is FQNEAQ (reference sequence). V dropped 5 bases and J dropped 2; count of bases not matched to a gene: 8. The CDR3 DNA follows: TGTGCCAGCAGCCCCACTAGCGCGAGACAAGAGACCCAGTACTTC. Its translation: CASSPTSARQETQYF.

V and J are TRBV10-3 and TRBJ2-2; tentative D call: TRBD1 (6 bases). The CDR3 length is 16 residues. From germline, CDR1 is ENHRY and CDR2 SYGVKD. Trimming took 3 bases from V and 5 from J, leaving 16 bases between them. The CDR3 coding sequence is TGTGCCATCAGTGAAGCTCGACAGGTGAAAACCGGGGAGCTGTTTTTT. This encodes CAISEARQVKTGELFF.

V gene TRBV5-4 combines with J gene TRBJ2-3; D remains ambiguous. Trimming removed 0 bases from V and 12 bases from J, with 8 bases in between. Germline V gives CDR1 SGHNT, CDR2 YYREEE (reference sequence). The CDR3 consists of 11 residues. As DNA, the CDR3 is TGTGCCAGCAGCTTGGACAGAGAACAGTATTTT. Encoded protein: CASSLDREQYF.

About this clonotype itself: One junction end does not reproduce the germline sequence, and a read error may be involved. V is TRBV20-1 and J is TRBJ1-3; weak D call: TRBD1 (6 bases). The CDR3 is 13 residues long. Germline assignment: CDR1 DFQATT and CDR2 SNEGSKA (reference sequence). In DNA form, the CDR3 reads TGCAGTGCTAGAGTTGGGGGGCGAAACACCATGTATTTT. Its translation: CSARVGGRNTMYF.

The V and J genes are TRBV6-1 and TRBJ2-7, with D unclear. Deletions cut 7 bases from V and 7 bases from J, with 17 bases between. This CDR3 spans 13 amino acids. CDR1 and CDR2 from the germline V gene are MNHNS and SASEGT. In DNA form, the CDR3 reads TGTGCCAGCAAGGTTGGCCAGTTTGGTGAGCAGTACTTC. Translation gives CASKVGQFGEQYF.